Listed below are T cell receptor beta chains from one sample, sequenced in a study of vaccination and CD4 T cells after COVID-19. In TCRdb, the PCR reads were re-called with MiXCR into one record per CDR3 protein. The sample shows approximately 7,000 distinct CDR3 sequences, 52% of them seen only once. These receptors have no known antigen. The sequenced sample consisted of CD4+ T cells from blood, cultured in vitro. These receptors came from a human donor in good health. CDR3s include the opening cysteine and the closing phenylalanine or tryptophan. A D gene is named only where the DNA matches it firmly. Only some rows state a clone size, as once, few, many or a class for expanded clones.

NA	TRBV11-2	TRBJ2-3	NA	CASSLVAGVTDTQYF	TGTGCCAGCAGCTTAGTGGCGGGTGTAACAGATACGCAGTATTTT
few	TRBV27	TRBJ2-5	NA	CASSLGTGFGGLAQRETQYF	TGTGCCAGCAGTTTAGGGACAGGGTTTGGCGGACTAGCGCAGCGGGAGACCCAGTACTTC
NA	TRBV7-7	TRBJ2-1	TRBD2	CASSLDSGGFDEQFF	TGTGCCAGCAGCTTAGATAGCGGGGGGTTCGATGAGCAGTTCTTC
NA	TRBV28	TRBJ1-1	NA	CASSGFVRPNTEAFF	TGTGCCAGCAGCGGCTTTGTCCGCCCAAACACTGAAGCTTTCTTT
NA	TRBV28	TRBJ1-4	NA	CASRTSVRVEKLFF	TGTGCCAGCAGAACCTCCGTTCGGGTTGAAAAACTGTTTTTT
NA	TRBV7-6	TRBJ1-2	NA	CASSPEWGSLNYGYTF	TGTGCCAGCAGCCCCGAATGGGGTAGCCTTAACTATGGCTACACCTTC
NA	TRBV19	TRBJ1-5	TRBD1	CASSTRTGATESNQPQHF	TGTGCCAGTAGTACTCGGACAGGGGCTACGGAAAGCAATCAGCCCCAGCATTTT
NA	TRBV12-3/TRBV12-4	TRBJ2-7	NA	CASRAPGPNSYEQYF	TGTGCCAGCAGAGCCCCGGGCCCCAACTCCTACGAGCAGTACTTC
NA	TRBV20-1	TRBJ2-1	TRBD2	CSASPGSGGGYEQFF	TGCAGTGCTAGCCCTGGCAGCGGGGGGGGGTATGAGCAGTTCTTC
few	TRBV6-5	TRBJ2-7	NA	CASSYSYGRTYEQYF	TGTGCCAGCAGTTATTCTTACGGCAGAACCTACGAGCAGTACTTC
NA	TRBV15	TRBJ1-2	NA	CATGFRPNYGYTF	TGTGCCACCGGGTTCAGACCTAACTATGGCTACACCTTC
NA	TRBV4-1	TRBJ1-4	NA	CASSQGEGRAGGKLFF	TGCGCCAGCAGCCAAGGGGAAGGAAGGGCAGGCGGAAAACTGTTTTTT
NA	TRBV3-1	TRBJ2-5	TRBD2	CASSQPFLAGPARTQYF	TGTGCCAGCAGCCAACCATTTTTAGCGGGCCCCGCCCGGACCCAGTACTTC
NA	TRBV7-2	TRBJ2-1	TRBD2	CASSLSSTSVVF	TGTGCCAGCAGCTTATCTTCTACTAGCGTGGTCTTC
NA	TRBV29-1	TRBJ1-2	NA	CSVERSRQYGYTF	TGCAGCGTTGAGCGGAGTAGGCAGTATGGCTACACCTTC
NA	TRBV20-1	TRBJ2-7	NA	CSAPGLSGGEQYF	TGCAGTGCCCCCGGACTATCAGGGGGCGAGCAGTACTTC
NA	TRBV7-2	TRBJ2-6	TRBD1	CASSLGQGTGANVLTF	TGTGCCAGCAGCTTAGGACAGGGAACAGGGGCCAACGTCCTGACTTTC
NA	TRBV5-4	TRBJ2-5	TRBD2	CASSFQLAGGGETQYF	TGTGCCAGCAGCTTCCAACTAGCGGGGGGAGGAGAGACCCAGTACTTC
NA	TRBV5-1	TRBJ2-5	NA	CASSLAGETQYF	TGCGCCAGCAGCTTGGCCGGGGAGACCCAGTACTTC
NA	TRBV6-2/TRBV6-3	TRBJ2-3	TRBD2	CASSRGTSGSTDTQYF	TGTGCCAGCAGCCGCGGGACTAGCGGTAGCACAGATACGCAGTATTTT
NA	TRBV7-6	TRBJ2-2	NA	CASSLGAGDSELFF	TGTGCCAGCAGCTTAGGGGCAGGGGATTCGGAGCTGTTTTTT
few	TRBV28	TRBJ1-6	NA	CAISGVVAPLHF	TGTGCCATCTCAGGGGTTGTGGCACCCCTCCACTTT
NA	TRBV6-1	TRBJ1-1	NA	CASSEAWTNTEAFF	TGTGCCAGCAGTGAAGCGTGGACGAACACTGAAGCTTTCTTT
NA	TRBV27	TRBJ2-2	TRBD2	CATKTSGRIPGELFF	TGTGCCACCAAGACTAGCGGGAGGATTCCCGGGGAGCTGTTTTTT
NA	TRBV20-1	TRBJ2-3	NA	CSAYVLGADTDTQYF	TGCAGTGCTTACGTTCTTGGAGCCGACACAGATACGCAGTATTTT
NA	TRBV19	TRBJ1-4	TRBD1	CASSIRSRGLNEKLFF	TGTGCCAGTAGTATCCGAAGTAGGGGGCTAAATGAAAAACTGTTTTTT
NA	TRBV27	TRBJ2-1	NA	CAAGRAGQVYNEQFF	TGTGCCGCGGGGCGGGCGGGTCAGGTTTACAATGAGCAGTTCTTC
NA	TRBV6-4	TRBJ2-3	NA	CASSDSGGSTDTQYF	TGTGCCAGCAGTGACTCGGGCGGGAGCACAGATACGCAGTATTTT
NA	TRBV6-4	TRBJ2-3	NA	CASSELRDLPLYF	TGTGCCAGCAGTGAACTCCGGGACTTACCTTTGTATTTT
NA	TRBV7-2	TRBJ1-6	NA	CASSLFPSPLHF	TGTGCCAGCAGCCTGTTTCCTTCACCCCTCCACTTT
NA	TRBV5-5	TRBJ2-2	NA	CASSLNPNRVSAGELFF	TGTGCCAGCAGCTTAAACCCAAACAGGGTGTCGGCCGGGGAGCTGTTTTTT
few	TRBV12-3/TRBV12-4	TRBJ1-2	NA	CASSSPGRGGKLTNYGYTF	TGTGCCAGCAGTTCCCCGGGACGAGGAGGGAAACTCACTAACTATGGCTACACCTTC
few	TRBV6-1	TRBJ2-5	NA	CASSEALGTTQETQYF	TGTGCCAGCAGTGAAGCGCTGGGGACCACCCAAGAGACCCAGTACTTC
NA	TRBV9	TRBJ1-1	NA	CASSVLEGEAFF	TGTGCCAGCAGCGTTTTGGAGGGTGAAGCTTTCTTT
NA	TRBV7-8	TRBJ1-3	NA	CASSLSQGPPGNTIYF	TGTGCCAGCAGCCTCTCTCAAGGACCCCCGGGGAACACCATATATTTT
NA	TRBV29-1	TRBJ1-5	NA	CSVGGTGPSSQPQHF	TGCAGCGTTGGAGGTACAGGTCCTAGCAGTCAGCCCCAGCATTTT
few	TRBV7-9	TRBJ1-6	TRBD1	CASSRAGTEGYSPLHF	TGTGCCAGCAGCCGAGCCGGGACAGAAGGGTATTCACCCCTCCACTTT
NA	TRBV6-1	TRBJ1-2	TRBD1	CASSRGTGGVYGYTF	TGTGCCAGCAGCCGTGGGACAGGGGGTGTCTATGGCTACACCTTC
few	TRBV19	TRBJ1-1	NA	CASRMDGWRTEAFF	TGTGCCAGTAGGATGGATGGATGGCGCACTGAAGCTTTCTTT
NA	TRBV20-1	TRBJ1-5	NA	CSARDPQGDGQPQHF	TGCAGTGCTAGAGATCCGCAGGGAGATGGTCAGCCCCAGCATTTT
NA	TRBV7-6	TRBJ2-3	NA	CASSSLGGDTQYF	TGTGCCAGCAGCTCCCTGGGCGGAGATACGCAGTATTTT
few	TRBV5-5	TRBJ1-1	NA	CASSLAGAGGPEAFF	TGTGCCAGCAGCTTGGCCGGGGCGGGGGGCCCTGAAGCTTTCTTT